The present T cell receptor (beta chain) was sequenced within a study of T cells in Graves' hyperthyroidism and ophthalmopathy. Trimming at V came to 3 bases and at J to 3 bases, leaving 5 bases not matched to a gene. Germline-derived CDR1 and CDR2 are DFQATT and SNEGSKA (reference sequence). CDR3 length equals 14 residues. Regions amplified from RNA transcripts were the TCR beta CDR3 regions. First-round RT-PCR targeting the TCR CDR3 was performed with the HTBI primer set. TCRdb re-derived calls from the multiplex PCR reads in MiXCR, one entry per CDR3 protein. The table records 40,000 to 65,000 distinct CDR3 sequences, around 48% of them present only once. Cells are PBMCs isolated from roughly 9.3 ml of fresh blood.

This receptor was taken from a woman in her fifties or sixties with Graves' ophthalmopathy. The J gene is TRBJ2-3, the V gene TRBV20-1, with 8 nucleotides matching TRBD1. The sequencing sample was made of blood. CDR3 nucleotide sequence: TGCAGTGCTAGTCCCAGGGGGCGGACAGATACGCAGTATTTT. Its translation is CSASPRGRTDTQYF.